This entry lists 29 T cell receptor beta chains sequenced from one sample in a study of high-grade serous ovarian cancer treatment subgroups. Only in-frame clones appear in the TCRdb table, and some are missing; sequencing was by immunoSEQ multiplex PCR. The profile shows around 2,500 clones, about 66% of them singletons. Tumor samples were taken before definitive surgery or chemotherapy. Sequenced: tumor tissue. The receptors originated from a human donor with high-grade serous ovarian cancer.

The rearrangement uses TRBV2 and TRBJ1-1; the D is unclear. Germline lookup yields CDR1 SNHLY and CDR2 FYNNEI. Trimming left V 4 bases short and J 1 base short, with 4 bases between. The length of the CDR3 is 12 residues. CDR3 loop: CASSVRNTEAFF. The CDR3 DNA reads TGTGCCAGCAGTGTTCGGAACACTGAAGCTTTCTTT.

Only a few counts were recorded for this clone. V is TRBV10-1 and J is TRBJ2-7; D is possibly TRBD2 (6 bases). The V gene lost 0 bases and the J gene lost 3 bases, with 9 bases spanning the gap. The CDR3 totals 14 residues. CDR1 is WNHNN, CDR2 SYGVQD, per germline (reference sequence). The CDR3 DNA reads TGCGCCAGCAGTGAGTCGGGACTCGTCTACGAGCAGTACTTC. Translating gives CASSESGLVYEQYF.

This CDR3 is CASSLPTVAGGIDEQFF. CDR3 sequence (DNA): TGTGCCAGCAGTTTGCCTACTGTAGCGGGAGGGATCGATGAGCAGTTCTTC. The rearrangement links TRBV27 to TRBJ2-1, with TRBD2 matching 11 bases. The CDR3 has 17 amino acids. Germline loops: CDR1 MNHEY, CDR2 SMNVEV (reference sequence). V was clipped by 3 bases and J by 8 bases; unmatched bases: 12.

The rearrangement uses TRBV9 and TRBJ2-1, with TRBD1 matching 10 bases. CDR3 length: 14 residues. Germline CDR1 reads SGDLS; CDR2 reads YYNGEE. J lost 10 bases, V lost 4 bases, and 8 bases had no gene match. The CDR3 sequence is CASSPWTGGREQFF. The DNA for the CDR3 is TGTGCCAGCAGCCCCTGGACAGGGGGTAGGGAGCAGTTCTTC.

This rearrangement joins TRBV6-6 to TRBJ1-1; D ambiguous. Trimming shortened V by 6 bases and J by 1 base, and 12 bases separated the two germline ends. Looked up from germline, CDR1 is MNHNY and CDR2 is SVGAGI (reference sequence). The CDR3 length is 14 residues. This CDR3 reads CASRRYSGNTEAFF. In DNA form, the CDR3 reads TGTGCCAGCAGACGCTATTCAGGGAACACTGAAGCTTTCTTT.

The rearrangement joins TRBV19 to TRBJ2-5; D remains ambiguous. V was pared by 5 bases and J by 5 bases, with 12 bases between. The CDR3 has 13 amino acids. Germline lookup yields CDR1 LNHDA and CDR2 SQIVND (reference sequence). CDR3 nucleotide sequence: TGTGCCAGTAGTTGGACGACAAGGGAGACCCAGTACTTC. Translating gives CASSWTTRETQYF.

The chain uses TRBV7-6 and TRBJ2-1; 11 bases map to TRBD2. There are 16 residues in the CDR3. Germline values: CDR1 SGHVS, CDR2 FNYEAQ. Germline trimming cut 5 bases from V and 4 bases from J; bases unmatched to any gene: 7. DNA of the CDR3: TGTGCCAGCAGCCCGGGGACTAGCGGACATTACAATGAGCAGTTCTTC. Amino acid sequence: CASSPGTSGHYNEQFF.

The rearrangement links TRBV29-1 to TRBJ1-1; D might be TRBD1 (5 bases). Germline CDR1 and CDR2: SQVTM and ANQGSEA. This CDR3 is built from 13 residues. Trimming took off 3 bases at V and 4 bases at J, with 12 bases between the two ends. CDR3 in amino acids: CSVDRQGSTEAFF. The CDR3, as DNA: TGCAGCGTTGACAGGCAGGGAAGCACTGAAGCTTTCTTT.

The rearrangement links TRBV5-1 to TRBJ2-5; 13 nucleotides match TRBD2. This CDR3 spans 17 amino acids. CDR1 and CDR2 (germline): SGHRS, YFSETQ. V gave up 3 bases and J gave up 5 bases; unmatched junction bases: 10. The CDR3 DNA reads TGCGCCAGCAGCTCCGGACTAGCGGGAGTAATGCGGGAGACCCAGTACTTC. Translated: CASSSGLAGVMRETQYF.

This clone was counted a few times. The chain employs TRBV4-2 and TRBJ1-1; a weak D match, TRBD1 (5 bases). The V end was cut by 5 bases, the J end by 1 base, with 14 bases between. Germline-derived CDR1 and CDR2 are LGHNA and YNFKEQ. The CDR3 is 15 residues long. CDR3 sequence reads: CASSFRDHSNTEAFF. The CDR3 coding sequence is TGTGCCAGCAGCTTCAGGGATCATTCGAACACTGAAGCTTTCTTT.

The V and J genes are TRBV6-1 and TRBJ2-1, with D perhaps TRBD2 (5 bases). The germline V and J ends were trimmed by 3 bases and 4 bases, with 7 bases remaining between them. Germline V gives CDR1 MNHNS, CDR2 SASEGT. This CDR3 has 13 residues. As DNA, the CDR3 is TGTGCCAGCAGTGACGGAGGTTACAATGAGCAGTTCTTC. This codes for CASSDGGYNEQFF.

The CDR3 DNA sequence: TGTGCCAGCAGCGGAGGACAGGGGGAGATTAGTGAAAAACTGTTTTTT. Protein sequence: CASSGGQGEISEKLFF. This sequence joins TRBV9 and TRBJ1-4; 10 bases match TRBD1. Germline-derived CDR1 and CDR2 are SGDLS and YYNGEE. After removal of 3 bases from V and 7 bases from J, the junction contained 9 bases not matched to a gene. The CDR3 has 16 residues.

The chain recombines TRBV7-9 with TRBJ2-3; 11 nucleotides line up with TRBD2. This CDR3 region has 15 residues. From germline, CDR1 is SEHNR and CDR2 FQNEAQ (reference sequence). Trimming at V came to 5 bases and at J to 7 bases, leaving 8 bases not matched to a gene. CDR3 DNA sequence: TGTGCCAGCAGCCAACCGGGACTAGCGGTGCATACGCAGTATTTT. Its translation: CASSQPGLAVHTQYF.

The chain carries TRBV5-1 and TRBJ1-3; D remains ambiguous. CDR1 SGHRS and CDR2 YFSETQ come from the germline V gene. V was cut by 0 bases and J by 9 bases, with 13 bases left in between. The CDR3 covers 14 residues. The CDR3: CASSLELGAVTIYF. As DNA, the CDR3 is TGCGCCAGCAGCTTGGAATTAGGAGCCGTCACCATATATTTT.

CDR3 nucleotides: TGTGCCAGCAGCCTAGGCAGCGGGTACTCCTACAATGAGCAGTTCTTC. It is translated as CASSLGSGYSYNEQFF. The chain joins TRBV11-2 to TRBJ2-1, with a weak D call TRBD2 (6 bases). The CDR3 is made up of 16 amino acids. The ends were cut back, 5 bases at V and 0 bases at J, with 14 bases in the middle. CDR1 is SGHAT and CDR2 is FQNNGV in the germline V gene.

As regards this clone: A read error may produce the germline difference seen at one junction end. This chain connects TRBV20-1 to TRBJ2-7; either TRBD1 or TRBD2 may supply D (5 bases each). The CDR3 extends over 11 amino acids. Germline loops: CDR1 DFQATT, CDR2 SNEGSKA (reference sequence). The CDR3 bases are TGCAGTGCCAGAGGGGATTACGAGCAGTACTTC. Translating gives CSARGDYEQYF.

The genes are TRBV7-1 and TRBJ1-1; D is unclear. TRBV7-1 is filed as an ORF, its function uncertain. V lost 3 bases to trimming and J lost 1 base, with 6 bases between them. This CDR3 has 13 amino acids. CDR3 in DNA: TGTGCCAGCAGCTCCTACACGAACACTGAAGCTTTCTTT. This encodes CASSSYTNTEAFF.

The V gene is TRBV7-2, the J gene TRBJ2-3, with TRBD1 as a possible D gene (6 bases). CDR3 length: 14 residues. Per germline, CDR1 SGHTA and CDR2 FQGNSA. V was shortened by 5 bases and J by 4 bases, with 13 bases between the two germline ends. The CDR3, as DNA: TGTGCCAGCAGCCCTCAGGGGTTCTCAGATACGCAGTATTTT. Its translation: CASSPQGFSDTQYF.

A few counts support this clone. The rearrangement links TRBV5-6 to TRBJ2-7; D gene ambiguous. CDR3 length equals 15 residues. From germline, CDR1 is SGHDT and CDR2 YYEEEE. Trimming took 2 bases from V and 3 from J, leaving 15 bases between them. The CDR3 nucleotides are TGTGCCAGCAGCTTTCTGGGCAGCCCCTACTACGAGCAGTACGTC. Translation gives CASSFLGSPYYEQYV.

This clone was seen a few times. The CDR3 sequence: CASTHTDRGNYGNYGYTF. For the CDR3, the DNA is TGTGCCAGCACCCACACAGACAGGGGGAACTACGGTAACTATGGCTACACCTTC. The genes are TRBV5-6 and TRBJ1-2; TRBD1 matches 9 bases. CDR1 and CDR2 (germline): SGHDT, YYEEEE. Trimming cost V 6 bases and J 1 base; bases outside gene matches: 16. The CDR3 runs 18 residues.

In its sample, this clone was seen once. This chain connects TRBV7-9 to TRBJ1-4; TRBD1 aligns across 8 bases. With V trimmed by 4 bases and J by 3 bases, 10 bases remained unmatched. Germline-derived CDR1 and CDR2 are SEHNR and FQNEAQ (reference sequence). This CDR3 has 17 amino acids. CDR3 region: CASSSSPGGESNEKLFF. The DNA of the CDR3 is TGTGCCAGCAGCTCGAGCCCAGGGGGCGAGTCTAATGAAAAACTGTTTTTT.

J is TRBJ1-6 and V is TRBV4-3, with TRBD1 matching 7 bases. Germline assignment: CDR1 LGHNA and CDR2 YSLEER. Losses at the gene ends were 3 bases for V and 10 bases for J; bases not matched to a gene: 9. This CDR3 has 15 residues. The CDR3 is CASSQTLGTVSPLHF. The CDR3 DNA reads as TGCGCCAGCAGCCAGACCCTGGGGACAGTCTCACCCCTCCACTTT.

This clone was counted once. This rearrangement joins TRBV19 to TRBJ2-7; D unresolved. CDR1 is LNHDA and CDR2 is SQIVND in the germline V gene (reference sequence). Trimming removed 3 bases from V and 0 bases from J, with 18 bases in between. The CDR3 consists of 17 residues. The CDR3 loop reads CASSIITLQASSYEQYV. Written as DNA, the CDR3 is TGTGCCAGTAGTATCATTACCCTCCAGGCGAGCTCCTACGAGCAGTACGTC.

CDR3 protein: CASGGSYNEQFF. DNA of the CDR3: TGCGCCAGCGGGGGCTCCTACAATGAGCAGTTCTTC. The genes are TRBV5-1 and TRBJ2-1; possibly TRBD1 or TRBD2 for D (5 bases each). The CDR3 loop spans 12 amino acids. Germline V gene sequence: CDR1 SGHRS, CDR2 YFSETQ. Trimming removed 7 bases from V and 0 bases from J, with 5 bases in between.

V and J are TRBV5-6 and TRBJ2-4, with D perhaps TRBD1 (6 bases). There are 16 residues in the CDR3. Trimming left V 3 bases short and J 5 bases short, with 18 bases between. Germline assignment: CDR1 SGHDT and CDR2 YYEEEE. CDR3 nucleotide sequence: TGTGCCAGCAGCTGGATAAAGGGGGTCGGGGAAAACATTCAGTACTTC. Translation: CASSWIKGVGENIQYF.

The V and J genes are TRBV5-1 and TRBJ2-1, with D perhaps TRBD1 or TRBD2 (5 bases each). V gave up 4 bases and J gave up 2 bases, with 19 bases separating them. Germline CDR1 is SGHRS and CDR2 is YFSETQ. The CDR3 covers 17 residues. In DNA, the CDR3 is TGCGCCAGCAGCCGTCCCCGGGACGTTCAAACCTACAATGAGCAGTTCTTC. Protein sequence: CASSRPRDVQTYNEQFF.

This sequence joins TRBV7-9 and TRBJ1-4; tentatively, D is TRBD1 (6 bases). Trimming cost V 2 bases and J 5 bases, with 18 bases left between them. This CDR3 spans 17 amino acids. Germline V gene data show CDR1 as SEHNR and CDR2 as FQNEAQ (reference sequence). DNA for the CDR3: TGTGCCAGCAGCTTATTTGCGGTCGGGGGGCGGAATGAAAAACTGTTTTTT. Amino acid sequence: CASSLFAVGGRNEKLFF.

The chain carries TRBV6-1 and TRBJ1-3, with D unresolved. Germline V gene lookup returns CDR1 MNHNS and CDR2 SASEGT. The CDR3 has 15 residues. The V gene lost 0 bases and the J gene lost 0 bases, with 6 bases spanning the gap. The CDR3 DNA sequence: TGTGCCAGCAGTGAAGCCGGTTACTCTGGAAACACCATATATTTT. Protein: CASSEAGYSGNTIYF.

The rearrangement joins TRBV2 to TRBJ1-2; 10 nucleotides match TRBD1. V lost 6 bases and J lost 2; bases outside the gene matches: 3. Germline V gene lookup returns CDR1 SNHLY and CDR2 FYNNEI. This CDR3 contains 14 residues. In DNA form, the CDR3 reads TGTGCCAGCAGCGAGGACAGGGGGAACTATGGCTACACCTTC. Its translation: CASSEDRGNYGYTF.